This TCR beta chain was profiled in a study of cytomegalovirus exposure and HLA in healthy donors (dated by TCRdb to 2015 to 2018). Regarding the complete study: An earlier analysis of some 550 of the donors reported about 290 Gb of sequence data and around 120 million unique TCR beta sequences from 150 million to 200 million T cells. An early release covering roughly 580 HLA-typed donors comprised 300 to 350 gigabases of sequencing data and tens of millions of unique TCR sequences. Of the 300 to 500 genotyped donors, more than 75% were placed in the genetic ancestry cluster associated with self-reported Caucasian donors. The study aimed to test whether signatures of past pathogen exposure could be identified by cataloging public T cell receptors. Using immunosequencing, the study profiled T cell repertoires from about 620 subjects and related those repertoires to cytomegalovirus serostatus. In addition to the first cohort of 666 subjects, a separate validation cohort of 100 to 150 different subjects was used. To predict cytomegalovirus infection status, the study brought together high-throughput TCR immunosequencing, statistical association of individual TCRs with disease status, and machine learning. In a later analysis, previously published TCR beta repertoires from more than 500 donors were re-analyzed and high-resolution HLA genotyping was added so that TCR occurrence patterns could be studied. In the later analysis, no new phenotypic data were used to find candidate immune exposures; instead, reliance was placed on TCR beta sequences and their occurrence across donors. An earlier analysis of 587 of the donors used high-throughput TCR beta sequencing to judge whether each TCR beta V gene segment behaved as functional or pseudogenic. Alongside the repertoire data, information on donor age, sex, ethnicity and CMV serostatus was compiled. A later genetic analysis used genome-wide SNP genotypes for about three fifths of the roughly 700 donors, treating that subset as a discovery cohort. Every discovery cohort repertoire had been produced on one sequencing platform. Class I and class II HLA loci were covered by the typing at four-digit resolution. The number of typed donors differed by locus: about 629-630 for A, B, C, DRB1 and DQB1; approximately 540 for DQA1; 600 to 610 for DPA1; and some 470 for DPB1. Because of strong linkage in the cohort, roughly five DR-DQ haplotypes were treated as single units for association and clustering. Across about 380 genotyped donors of the cohort, an average of roughly 230,000 unique TCR beta nucleotide sequences per donor were sequenced, and 15% to 20% of those sequences were non-productive. Study-wide findings and limitations: A further reported finding was that TCR beta sequences accurately predicted the HLA-A and HLA-B alleles for most subjects in the first cohort. A later analysis found that most CMV-associated TCR beta chains appeared HLA-restricted, with HLA associations seemingly driven largely by CMV exposure. For the cohort, immune exposure information was limited to CMV serostatus. A later analysis reported that several top co-occurrence clusters appeared linked to parvovirus B19, influenza, CMV and Epstein-Barr virus. Most TCR sequences were seen in very few donors, while some public TCRs were found in many individuals. Some IMGT-functional V segments, including TRBV6-2 and TRBV6-3, could not be distinguished by the 87-base-pair reads and were therefore excluded. An earlier analysis of approximately 530 of the donors showed that most TCR beta V segments appeared in productive rearrangements either about 87% or about 30% of the time, which broadly matched IMGT annotations. The authors suggested that the approach could potentially be extended to other disease states and immunological phenotypes. Specific HLA alleles were associated with over 15,000 TCR beta sequences at a false discovery rate of 0.05 in a later analysis. Compared with the roughly 670-donor mean, donors in an Asian-associated ancestry cluster had fewer N-insertions in productive TCRs, according to a later genetic analysis. Correlated functional status among segregating V segments might reflect linkage disequilibrium, but an unknown experimental factor could not be ruled out. Only TCR beta chains were sequenced in this cohort, and the absence of alpha or paired-chain data limited detectable features. The presence/absence analyses assumed that sequencing depth was roughly uniform across donors, and that assumption may not be true. According to a later analysis, TCR association rates differed among HLA loci, with DRB1 alleles showing the most associated TCRs and HLA-C alleles showing the fewest. In vitro tests confirmed that a few of the cytomegalovirus-associated TCR beta chains recognize cytomegalovirus antigens. The study gave a list of 150 to 200 TCR beta chains associated with cytomegalovirus. The sequencing pipeline was judged likely to have produced a cluster of highly shared sequence variants as a technical artifact. Compared with equally common non-associated chains, HLA-associated TCR beta chains in a later analysis were more clonally expanded and had lower generation probabilities. When HLA alleles, especially DR and DQ, strongly co-occurred, TCR associations were difficult to assign to individual alleles. A later genetic analysis associated a missense DCLRE1C variant with V-gene and J-gene trimming of TCR beta chains, and an independent cohort replicated the association. Because some donors lacked HLA typing at each locus, the association tests relied only on the typed subset. Cytomegalovirus status was reported to be diagnosed by the classifier with high specificity and sensitivity in both the original and validation cohorts. Approximately 16 rarely observed V segments, including chromosome 9 orphons, were excluded from the earlier analysis of about 610 of the donors because counts were too low.

Library preparation employed the immunoSEQ multiplex PCR assay. For the multiplex PCR, a mixture combining 60 forward primers for TCR Vbeta segments and 13 reverse primers for TCR Jbeta segments was used. A multiplex PCR assay on genomic DNA amplified the CDR3 region of rearranged TCR beta genes. Amplified TCR beta libraries were sequenced as 87-base-pair reads on the Illumina HiSeq System. On the study's bioinformatics: In a later analysis, tens of millions of unique TCR beta chains were counted across the roughly 610 repertoires, and approximately 11 million of these chains were shared by at least two donors. To remove PCR and sequencing errors, raw reads were error-corrected and collapsed into unique sequences using a nearest-neighbor algorithm that merged closely related sequences. CDR3 sequences were aligned to IMGT reference sequences to assign V, D and J gene segments. For a sequence to be retained, a match of at least six nucleotides was required to both a V gene segment and a J gene segment. A rearrangement was called productive if the CDR3 had no stop codons and remained in frame with V and J, and every other rearrangement was called non-productive. Following IMGT convention, CDR3 was defined as the stretch from the second conserved V-encoded cysteine up to the conserved J-encoded phenylalanine. The earlier analysis of 587 of the donors excluded sequences that lacked an unambiguous match to a single V gene segment. An earlier analysis of over 450 of the donors classified V segments as functional when productive rearrangements were above 56.7% and as segregating when the standard deviation between donors was above 5%. A statistical classification framework was built to diagnose cytomegalovirus status from the catalog of TCR beta chain sequences. A later analysis assigned V and J genes by comparing TCR nucleotide sequences with IMGT/GENE-DB human TR gene sequences. Using the TCRdist pipeline, a later analysis assigned CDR3 sequences along with most-parsimonious VDJ recombination scenarios. In a later analysis, each TCR beta chain was defined by its CDR3 amino acid sequence together with its V-gene family, and reads without a unique V-gene family were excluded. In a later analysis, a few hundred highly shared, low-generation-probability nucleotide sequences were removed to address suspected cross-contamination and a sequencing artifact. In a later analysis, a clonal expansion index for each public chain was calculated from normalized within-repertoire ranks of inferred template counts. In a later analysis, generation probabilities were computed using a VDJ recombination model fitted to out-of-frame rearrangements, and the results were checked against IGoR. In a later analysis, TCR-TCR, TCR-HLA and TCR-CMV co-occurrence was scored with hypergeometric tests, and a repertoire-size bias correction was applied to TCR pairs. False discovery rates were estimated in a later analysis by permuting HLA or CMV assignments 20 times. A later analysis grouped co-occurring TCRs with DBSCAN, adding TCRdist sequence similarity when clustering within HLA-allele-positive subsets. Co-occurrence clustering excluded repertoires with fewer than 30,000 or more than 120,000 public chains, plus five with anomalous nucleotide sharing. Drawn from immuneACCESS, this table holds only the in-frame rearrangements with V and J called that TCRdb kept. Clones are partly lost; checked studies trace under half to an unresolved V gene and leave the rest unexplained. V and J calls and clone size follow that table, whereas D and trimming were derived from the DNA. For this sample there are under 200,000 clones; roughly 13% appear just once. More than 7% of the sample rests with the top ten.

According to the germline V gene, CDR1 reads SQVTM and CDR2 reads ANQGSEA. Trimmed from V: 1 base; trimmed from J: 7 bases; junction bases lacking a gene match: 5. The cysteine opens and the phenylalanine closes a CDR3 of 13 amino acids. Left in the record is the CDR3 DNA by itself, 39 bases read in frame from the first base. The cohort consisted of 600 to 750 healthy bone marrow donors. Cohort members were all nominally healthy when sampled, although unrecorded immune exposures were likely present. The donor tested CMV seropositive, placing the donor among the approximately 290 seropositive members of the cohort. A peripheral blood sample was collected from each donor, and TCR beta sequencing was performed on peripheral blood mononuclear cells. Genomic DNA was extracted from the blood cell samples with the Qiagen DNeasy Blood Extraction Kit. The sample holds a few counts of this clone. Its recognized antigen is unknown. No per-base quality is available; no much larger clone lies one base away.

The sequence was collected from a man aged 45-65 years in good health and CMV-seropositive. The sequencing sample was made of PBMCs. The chain links TRBV29-1 with TRBJ1-2; 8 nucleotides in the junction match TRBD1. The CDR3 reads CSVEGSDRAGYTF. In nucleotide form, the sequence is TGCAGCGTTGAAGGGTCGGACAGGGCTGGCTACACCTTC.